A single sample gave rise to the 10 T cell receptor beta chains below, sequenced in a study of spatial heterogeneity in lung cancer. General study results and limits: The number of expanded tumor alpha and beta chains correlated with mutation number.

TCRdb independently ran MiXCR on the 5' RACE reads; one entry per CDR3 protein. This sample has around 4,900 distinct CDR3 sequences, with 8.4% found just once. Time point: sample taken at primary tumor resection. For these receptors, no antigen is known. The sample here was lung tumor tissue, taken at surgery. These receptors were taken from a female donor with early-stage non-small cell lung cancer.

This clonotype is categorized as medium-sized (0.01 to 0.1%). V and J are TRBV3-1 and TRBJ2-5; 7 positions agree with TRBD1. With 3 bases clipped from V and 2 bases from J, the junction kept 3 bases outside the gene matches. The CDR3 runs 14 residues. Germline V gene lookup returns CDR1 LGHDT and CDR2 YNNKEL (reference sequence). The CDR3 here is CASSHRDRQETQYF. CDR3 DNA sequence: TGTGCCAGCAGCCACCGGGACAGACAAGAGACCCAGTACTTC.

By sample share, this clonotype is medium-sized (0.01 to 0.1%). Lacking the conserved final phenylalanine or tryptophan, this CDR3 likely reflects a read error. The limits of the CDR3 on the DNA are not certain, so only TCRdb's listed CDR3 is given. CDR3 in amino acids: CASSQVEGPGVL. The chain links TRBV3-1 to TRBJ2-3; TRBD2 is the table's D call and was not checked against the DNA. The CDR3 extends over 12 residues, inclusive of both ends. Germline-derived CDR1 and CDR2 are LGHDT and YNNKEL (reference sequence).

The table lists this clonotype with a few counts. DNA of the CDR3: TGTGCCAGCAGTGATGGTGCCGTTGGGAACACTGAAGCTTTCTTT. It codes for CASSDGAVGNTEAFF. The chain combines TRBV6-1 with TRBJ1-1; D ambiguous. Per germline, CDR1 MNHNS and CDR2 SASEGT. V gave up 3 bases and J gave up 1 base, with 12 bases separating them. The CDR3 runs to 15 residues.

The chain is built from TRBV20-1 and TRBJ1-2; D is ambiguous. CDR1 and CDR2 (germline): DFQATT, SNEGSKA (reference sequence). V was pared by 2 bases and J by 5 bases, with 9 bases between. This CDR3 contains 12 residues. The CDR3 sequence: CSARSPGYGYTF. The DNA of the CDR3 is TGCAGTGCTAGATCGCCGGGTTATGGCTACACCTTC.

The chain recombines TRBV28 with TRBJ1-4; D may be TRBD1 (6 bases). V lost 2 bases to trimming and J lost 0 bases, with 10 bases between them. The length of the CDR3 is 16 residues. Looked up from germline, CDR1 is MDHEN and CDR2 is SYDVKM. The CDR3 here is CASSLLDRTTNEKLFF. In nucleotides, the CDR3 is TGTGCCAGCAGTTTACTAGACAGGACAACTAATGAAAAACTGTTTTTT.

J is TRBJ1-1 and V is TRBV5-1; D is uncertain. V lost 4 bases and J 8 bases, leaving 18 bases between the germline ends. The CDR3 sequence is 14 residues long. Germline loops: CDR1 SGHRS, CDR2 YFSETQ. The CDR3 is CASSQGLGPKEAFF. The DNA for the CDR3 is TGCGCCAGCAGCCAAGGACTGGGCCCGAAAGAAGCTTTCTTT.

This clonotype was recorded a few times. The rearrangement joins TRBV20-1 to TRBJ1-1; maybe TRBD1 (6 bases). CDR3 size: 13 residues. The germline V and J ends were trimmed by 3 bases and 0 bases, with 8 bases remaining between them. CDR1 is DFQATT and CDR2 is SNEGSKA in the germline V gene (reference sequence). The CDR3 DNA follows: TGCAGTGCTAGTGGACAGATGAACACTGAAGCTTTCTTT. This encodes CSASGQMNTEAFF.

The chain is built from TRBV6-7 and TRBJ1-2, with D unclear. TRBV6-7 counts as an open reading frame of uncertain function. CDR3 length: 15 residues. V lost 0 bases to trimming and J lost 6 bases, with 14 bases between them. CDR3 bases: TGTGCCAGCAGTTACTCGGGCGGGAGGGTCGATGGCTACACCTTC. Its protein product is CASSYSGGRVDGYTF.

This clonotype was seen a handful of times. The chain links TRBV28 to TRBJ1-5; unclear D gene. The CDR3 is 14 residues long. V was trimmed by 3 bases and J by 5 bases, leaving 11 bases between them. Germline loops: CDR1 MDHEN, CDR2 SYDVKM. CDR3 nucleotides: TGTGCCAGCAGTTTTTTGGGTCGTGATCAGCCCCAGCATTTT. As protein: CASSFLGRDQPQHF.

This clonotype was recorded a few times. The chain links TRBV5-1 to TRBJ2-7, with D unresolved. V dropped 1 base and J dropped 0 bases, with 8 bases sitting between them. CDR3 length: 14 amino acids. CDR1 and CDR2 from the germline V gene are SGHRS and YFSETQ. CDR3 DNA: TGCGCCAGCAGCTTGCGGACGGACTCCTACGAGCAGTACTTC. Translated: CASSLRTDSYEQYF.